This T cell receptor (beta chain) was documented in a study of blood T cell repertoires in COVID-19. As for the study in general: Acute and convalescent COVID-19 specimens originated in the United States, Italy and Spain. PBMCs, B-cell-depleted T cells, or T cells provided the cDNA or gDNA that made up the material.

Methods used by the authors: For nucleated cells, counts were estimated from reference gene primer amplification. TCRdb's table, derived via immunoSEQ multiplex PCR, lists solely in-frame clones and lacks some. The V and J calls and clone size come from that table; D and trimming were worked out from the DNA. The sample consists of roughly 80,000 clones, over 80% of them appearing once. Germline CDR1 KGHSH, CDR2 LQKENI. The CDR3 runs 16 residues. The V gene end was trimmed by 3 bases and the J gene end by 2 bases; junction bases not matched to a gene: 5. The chain links TRBV18 to TRBJ2-3; 10 nucleotides align to TRBD2. The sample was peripheral blood. This receptor was taken from a middle-aged man with active COVID-19. The CDR3 sequence: CASSPRLAGDTDTQYF. Here the CDR3 DNA reads TGTGCCAGCTCACCTCGTCTAGCGGGAGACACAGATACGCAGTATTTT.